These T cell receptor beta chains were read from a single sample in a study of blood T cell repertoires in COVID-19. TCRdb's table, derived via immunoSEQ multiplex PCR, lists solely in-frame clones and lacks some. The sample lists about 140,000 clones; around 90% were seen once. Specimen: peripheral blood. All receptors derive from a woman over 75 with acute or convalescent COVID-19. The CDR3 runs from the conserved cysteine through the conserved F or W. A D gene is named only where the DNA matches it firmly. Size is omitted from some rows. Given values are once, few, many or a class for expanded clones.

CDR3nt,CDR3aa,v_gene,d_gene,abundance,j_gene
TGTGCCAGCAGACCCCAGGGGGTCGGGACTGAAGCTTTCTTT,CASRPQGVGTEAFF,TRBV5-4,TRBD1,-,TRBJ1-1
TGTGCCAGCAGTGACACAAGACAGGGGGCGAGGACTGAAGCTTTCTTT,CASSDTRQGARTEAFF,TRBV2,TRBD1,-,TRBJ1-1
TGTGCCAGCAGCCCTAGCGGGGGGGCCTACGAGCAGTACTTC,CASSPSGGAYEQYF,TRBV7-2,TRBD2,-,TRBJ2-7
TGTGCCTGGAGTCCTACAGGGCCAGCGGGCTACACCTTC,CAWSPTGPAGYTF,TRBV30,-,-,TRBJ1-2
TGTGCCAGCAGTTTACGACAATCAATCACAGATACGCAGTATTTT,CASSLRQSITDTQYF,TRBV28,-,-,TRBJ2-3
TGTGCCAGCAGAGTGGACAGGAGAGTTACTGAAGCTTTCTTT,CASRVDRRVTEAFF,TRBV5-5,TRBD1,-,TRBJ1-1
TGTGCCAGCAGTTTAACAAGAACCTACAATGAGCAGTTCTTC,CASSLTRTYNEQFF,TRBV7-2,-,-,TRBJ2-1
TGTGCCAGCAGTGAAACGGTAGCTGATACGCAGTATTTT,CASSETVADTQYF,TRBV2,-,-,TRBJ2-3
TGTGCCAGCAGTTACCCGGGGGAAGAGACCCAGTACTTC,CASSYPGEETQYF,TRBV6-6,-,-,TRBJ2-5
TGCGCCAGCAGCCAAGATATGCTCGGCACTGAAGCTTTCTTT,CASSQDMLGTEAFF,TRBV4-3,-,-,TRBJ1-1
TGCGCCAGCAGCTTGGGCGGGGGGACAGATACGCAGTATTTT,CASSLGGGTDTQYF,TRBV5-1,TRBD2,-,TRBJ2-3
TGCAGCGTTACCCGGGACAGGATTAACTATGGCTACACCTTC,CSVTRDRINYGYTF,TRBV29-1,TRBD1,-,TRBJ1-2
TGTGCCTGGAGTGTAAATACAGGGCAAGGCTACACCTTC,CAWSVNTGQGYTF,TRBV30,-,-,TRBJ1-2
TGTGCCAGCAGTACCTACGCTGGAAACACCATATATTTT,CASSTYAGNTIYF,TRBV12-3/TRBV12-4,-,-,TRBJ1-3
TGTGCCAGCAGCTTAGGGACAGGGTCGGCCTATGGCTACACCTTC,CASSLGTGSAYGYTF,TRBV7-2,TRBD1,once,TRBJ1-2
TGTGCCAGCGCCCGGGGAGGAGGCACAGATACGCAGTATTTT,CASARGGGTDTQYF,TRBV7-8,-,-,TRBJ2-3
TGTGCCAGCAGGGGGCAGGCCTACACTGAAGCTTTCTTT,CASRGQAYTEAFF,TRBV12-3/TRBV12-4,-,-,TRBJ1-1
TGTGCCAGCAGCTTACTAACAGGGCAGGGACAGTACTTC,CASSLLTGQGQYF,TRBV5-5,-,few,TRBJ2-4
TGTGCCAGCAGCTTAGGAGATGCTAATGAAAAACTGTTTTTT,CASSLGDANEKLFF,TRBV7-8,-,-,TRBJ1-4
TGTGCTAGTGGTTTGGTGCCCGGGGGGGGCTACACCTTC,CASGLVPGGGYTF,TRBV12-5,-,-,TRBJ1-2
TGTGCCAGCTCAGCTGTGGGAGGCTATGGCTACACCTTC,CASSAVGGYGYTF,TRBV18,-,-,TRBJ1-2
TGTGCCAGCAGTTACTCGCTACAGGGAGCTGGAAACACCATATATTTT,CASSYSLQGAGNTIYF,TRBV6-5,-,-,TRBJ1-3
TGTGCCAGCAGCTACGACAGGGGGTTGGCCACTGAAGCTTTCTTT,CASSYDRGLATEAFF,TRBV7-8,TRBD1,-,TRBJ1-1
TGTGCCAGCAGTGTTAACGGGGGAGTCACAGATACGCAGTATTTT,CASSVNGGVTDTQYF,TRBV2,-,-,TRBJ2-3
TGCGCCAGCAGCTCGACAGCGATGAACACTGAAGCTTTCTTT,CASSSTAMNTEAFF,TRBV5-1,-,-,TRBJ1-1
TGTGCCACCAGTGCGGCTAGCGGGGTCGGAGATACGCAGTATTTT,CATSAASGVGDTQYF,TRBV24-1,TRBD2,once,TRBJ2-3
TGTGCCACCAGTGATTTGCTCCGGGACAGGACCCAGCACCTCAATGAGCAGTTCTTC,CATSDLLRDRTQHLNEQFF,TRBV24-1,TRBD1,-,TRBJ2-1
TGTGCCTGGAGTGTATCGCAGGAGGGTGGAACAGATACGCAGTATTTT,CAWSVSQEGGTDTQYF,TRBV30,-,once,TRBJ2-3
TGCGCCAGCAGCCATGCTATCGGGACAGCCCTCAATCAGCCCCAGCATTTT,CASSHAIGTALNQPQHF,TRBV4-1,TRBD1,-,TRBJ1-5
TGTGCCAGTAGTTCCAGAATACGGGACTCACGGAGCACCTTC,CASSSRIRDSRSTF,TRBV19,-,-,TRBJ1-2
TGTGCCAGCAGGGAGGCCGGAGCGAGGGAGACCCAGTACTTC,CASREAGARETQYF,TRBV6-5,-,-,TRBJ2-5